The 25 T cell receptor beta chains below were found in one sample sequenced in a study of shared T cell receptors in the human thymus (TCRdb year 2021). Library preparation used the immunoSEQ multiplex PCR assay. TCRdb's version of the immuneACCESS table is confined to in-frame rearrangements and falls short of the full clone set. An unresolved V gene accounts for under half of the shortfall where checked; the remainder is of unknown origin. The table for this sample lists 720,000 or so clones; 80% to 90% of them were counted only once. Together, the top ten hold about 0.011% of the sample. The data were also submitted as part of a second study, on human thymus T cells.

The specimen sequenced was thymocytes. The receptors come from a girl under two years old with a congenital heart defect. Donor details come from another sample of the same person, matched by shared clones.

The V call is TRBV4-3, the J call TRBJ1-2; 8 bases are shared with TRBD1. J gave up 5 bases and V 4 bases, and 15 bases lay outside the gene matches. The germline gives CDR1 LGHNA, CDR2 YSLEER. This CDR3 has 17 amino acids. CDR3 nucleotides: TGCGCCAGCAGCCGCCACAGGGGGGCCCGAGTTCTGTATGGCTACACCTTC. Amino acid sequence: CASSRHRGARVLYGYTF.

The count of this clone is one. V usage is TRBV7-2 and J usage is TRBJ1-2; the D gene is possibly TRBD1 (6 bases). The V end lost 1 base, the J end lost 1 base, and 16 bases lay between the germline ends. This CDR3 is built from 17 residues. Per the germline V gene, CDR1 is SGHTA and CDR2 is FQGNSA. CDR3 bases: TGTGCCAGCAGCTTAGTAAGCCGGGACACCAATAACTATGGCTACACCTTC. It specifies CASSLVSRDTNNYGYTF.

The V call is TRBV27, the J call TRBJ1-4; a possible D gene is TRBD1 (5 bases). The germline CDR1 and CDR2 sequences are MNHEY and SMNVEV (reference sequence). The CDR3 is made up of 20 amino acids. Between the trimmed V and J ends, which lost 0 bases and 1 base, there was a span of 21 bases. CDR3 protein: CASSLSYGEGTPGTNEKLFF. In nucleotides, the CDR3 is TGTGCCAGCAGTTTATCGTATGGGGAGGGGACTCCGGGAACTAATGAAAAACTGTTTTTT.

V and J are TRBV7-3 and TRBJ2-5; 7 positions match TRBD1. The length of the CDR3 is 13 residues. Germline V lookup: CDR1 SGHTA, CDR2 FQGTGA. V shed 1 base and J 4 bases; nucleotides not matched to a gene: 0. In DNA form, the CDR3 reads TGTGCCAGCAGCTTAAGGACAGGAGAGACCCAGTACTTC. As protein: CASSLRTGETQYF.

This chain connects TRBV19 to TRBJ1-5, with 10 bases lining up with TRBD1. Germline V gene sequence: CDR1 LNHDA, CDR2 SQIVND (reference sequence). The junction had 5 bases not matched to a gene; V was cut back by 2 bases and J by 4 bases. The CDR3 runs 16 residues. The CDR3 region has the DNA TGTGCCAGTAGTATACCCGGGACAGGGGATAATCAGCCCCAGCATTTT. It codes for CASSIPGTGDNQPQHF.

This clone has just one count. The chain joins TRBV27 to TRBJ1-1; 7 bases agree with TRBD1. V gave up 2 bases and J gave up 3 bases; unmatched junction bases: 9. The CDR3 totals 16 residues. Germline loops: CDR1 MNHEY, CDR2 SMNVEV (reference sequence). CDR3 coding DNA: TGTGCCAGCAGTTTAAACACGACAGGGTCGTACACTGAAGCTTTCTTT. Translation: CASSLNTTGSYTEAFF.

This clone was counted only a few times. This chain joins TRBV4-1 and TRBJ2-5, with TRBD2 as a possible D gene (6 bases). Per germline, CDR1 MGHRA and CDR2 YSYEKL. The CDR3 runs 18 residues. Trimming shortened V by 1 base and J by 9 bases, and 27 bases separated the two germline ends. The CDR3 DNA sequence: TGCGCCAGCAGCCAAGTGCCCCATCGGGAGAGTGGAGGGTGTCCCCAGTACTTC. This gives the protein CASSQVPHRESGGCPQYF.

The chain recombines TRBV6-1 with TRBJ2-7; a weak D match, TRBD1 (5 bases). The length of the CDR3 is 14 residues. Germline V lookup: CDR1 MNHNS, CDR2 SASEGT. Trimming left V 7 bases short and J 5 bases short, with 18 bases between. CDR3 nucleotide sequence: TGTGCCAGCACCACCCAAGGTACAGGCCACGAGCAGTACTTC. As protein: CASTTQGTGHEQYF.

V and J are TRBV7-2 and TRBJ1-6; D ambiguous. Germline loops: CDR1 SGHTA, CDR2 FQGNSA. Trimming left V 9 bases short and J 7 bases short, with 19 bases between. The CDR3 spans 15 residues. The chain's CDR3 is CASCEGVNKNSPLHF. In nucleotides, the CDR3 is TGTGCCAGTTGCGAGGGCGTGAACAAGAATTCACCCCTCCACTTT.

This chain connects TRBV10-3 to TRBJ1-4; a possible D gene is TRBD1 (6 bases). This CDR3 is 16 amino acids long. V gave up 3 bases and J gave up 3 bases, with 14 bases separating them. Germline V gene data show CDR1 as ENHRY and CDR2 as SYGVKD. CDR3 sequence (DNA): TGTGCCATCAGTGATTCACAGGGAGGGGCTAATGAAAAACTGTTTTTT. This encodes CAISDSQGGANEKLFF.

The genes are TRBV9 and TRBJ1-2, with D perhaps matching TRBD1 (5 bases). The CDR3 has 15 amino acids. V was clipped by 0 bases and J by 5 bases, with 14 bases between them. CDR1 SGDLS and CDR2 YYNGEE come from the germline V gene. CDR3 DNA sequence: TGTGCCAGCAGCGTAGTTCCGGGCGGGGGGTATGGCTACACCTTC. It is translated as CASSVVPGGGYGYTF.

The V gene is TRBV14, the J gene TRBJ1-2, with a tentative D call TRBD1 (5 bases). Per the germline V gene, CDR1 is SGHDN and CDR2 is FVKESK. CDR3 length equals 14 residues. Trimming took 0 bases from V and 5 from J, leaving 10 bases between them. As DNA, the CDR3 is TGTGCCAGCAGCCAAGAAGCACAGGAGTATGGCTACACCTTC. It specifies CASSQEAQEYGYTF.

CDR3 DNA: TGTGCCAGCAGGGGACTAGCGGGGGTCTATTCGGAGTTCTTC. It yields the protein CASRGLAGVYSEFF. The chain has TRBV6-1 and TRBJ2-1, with 14 bases that match TRBD2. The CDR3 is made up of 14 amino acids. Germline V CDR1 and CDR2: MNHNS, SASEGT. Trimming cost V 6 bases and J 14 bases; bases outside gene matches: 9.

V usage is TRBV5-1 and J usage is TRBJ2-5; 7 nucleotides line up with TRBD2. V gave up 1 base and J gave up 1 base; unmatched junction bases: 10. CDR3 length equals 17 residues. Germline V gives CDR1 SGHRS, CDR2 YFSETQ. The CDR3 bases are TGCGCCAGCAGCTTGTGGGGCTGGGAGGGGTCCCAAGAGACCCAGTACTTC. As protein: CASSLWGWEGSQETQYF.

The chain employs TRBV12-5 and TRBJ2-7; D may be TRBD2 (6 bases). The CDR3 loop spans 19 amino acids. V gave up 2 bases and J gave up 2 bases, with 25 bases separating them. CDR1 is LGHNT and CDR2 is FRNRAP in the germline V gene. CDR3 sequence reads: CASGLPQGGENSAAYEQYF. The CDR3 DNA reads as TGTGCTAGTGGTTTGCCCCAGGGCGGGGAGAACAGTGCAGCCTACGAGCAGTACTTC.

The genes are TRBV13 and TRBJ2-1; D might be TRBD2 (7 bases). Per germline, CDR1 PRHDT and CDR2 FYEKMQ (reference sequence). V dropped 0 bases and J dropped 6 bases, with 9 bases sitting between them. CDR3 size: 14 residues. CDR3 sequence (DNA): TGTGCCAGCAGCTTAGGGGGGGGGCCCAATGAGCAGTTCTTC. As protein: CASSLGGGPNEQFF.

The V and J genes are TRBV5-1 and TRBJ2-2; tentatively, D is TRBD2 (6 bases). The CDR3 covers 14 residues. Germline V gene sequence: CDR1 SGHRS, CDR2 YFSETQ. V lost 5 bases and J lost 6, with 14 bases in between. CDR3 nucleotides: TGCGCCAGCAGTCATTGGAGGGGATCCGGGGAGCTGTTTTTT. Translation gives CASSHWRGSGELFF.

The V call is TRBV12-5, the J call TRBJ2-1; possibly TRBD1 for D (6 bases). The CDR3 has 13 residues. Trimming took 5 bases from V and 5 from J, leaving 10 bases between them. From germline, CDR1 is LGHNT and CDR2 FRNRAP. The CDR3 DNA sequence: TGTGCTAGTGGTAGGGGGATCCACAATGAGCAGTTCTTC. Its translation is CASGRGIHNEQFF.

This clone was counted between two and nine times. The rearrangement uses TRBV5-5 and TRBJ2-7; a weak D match, TRBD1 (6 bases). The ends were cut back, 4 bases at V and 0 bases at J, with 11 bases in the middle. The CDR3 runs 14 residues. The germline CDR1 and CDR2 sequences are SGHKS and YYEKEE (reference sequence). This CDR3 reads CASSGGHDSYEQYF. The CDR3 nucleotides read TGTGCCAGCAGCGGGGGACACGACTCCTACGAGCAGTACTTC.

The CDR3 region is CASSLEALARQGTYGYTF. The CDR3 DNA is TGTGCCAGCAGCTTAGAGGCGTTGGCCCGACAGGGCACCTATGGCTACACCTTC. The chain recombines TRBV13 with TRBJ1-2, with 7 bases fitting TRBD1. The CDR3 has 18 residues. Germline V gives CDR1 PRHDT, CDR2 FYEKMQ (reference sequence). The J segment lost 4 bases and the V segment lost 1 base, leaving 15 bases of the junction unmatched. Full variable domain (missing parts from reference TRBV13 and TRBJ1-2): AAGVIQSPRHLIKEKRETATLKCYPIPRHDTVYWYQQGPGQDPQFLISFYEKMQSDKGSIPDRFSAQQFSDYHSELNMSSLELGDSALYFCASSLEALARQGTYGYTFGSGTRLTVV.

This chain connects TRBV11-2 to TRBJ1-1; TRBD1 matches 10 bases. Germline trimming cut 8 bases from V and 4 bases from J; bases unmatched to any gene: 10. CDR3 length: 15 amino acids. Germline V lookup: CDR1 SGHAT, CDR2 FQNNGV. This CDR3 reads CASRGTGDVGTEAFF. DNA of the CDR3: TGTGCCAGCCGGGGGACAGGGGACGTAGGCACTGAAGCTTTCTTT.

The chain employs TRBV7-9 and TRBJ1-2; no definite D call. The CDR3 sequence is 17 residues long. V was trimmed by 5 bases and J by 5 bases, leaving 24 bases between them. Germline CDR1 SEHNR, CDR2 FQNEAQ (reference sequence). CDR3 in DNA: TGTGCCAGCAGCCAGAATGTACAGCCCGGTGGTTGTTATGGCTACACCTTC. Amino acids: CASSQNVQPGGCYGYTF. Using reference TRBV7-9 and TRBJ1-2 for the parts outside the CDR3, the full variable domain is DTGVSQNPRHKITKRGQNVTFRCDPISEHNRLYWYRQTLGQGPEFLTYFQNEAQLEKSRLLSDRFSAERPKGSFSTLEIQRTEQGDSAMYLCASSQNVQPGGCYGYTFGSGTRLTVV.

CDR3 region: CASSLSDSPMNTEAFF. CDR3 nucleotides: TGTGCCAGCAGCTTATCAGACAGCCCCATGAACACTGAAGCTTTCTTT. The chain joins TRBV7-9 to TRBJ1-1, with D possibly TRBD1 on 5 matching bases. The length of the CDR3 is 16 residues. The V end lost 2 bases, the J end lost 0 bases, and 13 bases lay between the germline ends. Germline V gene lookup returns CDR1 SEHNR and CDR2 FQNEAQ (reference sequence).

The V gene is TRBV25-1, the J gene TRBJ1-1, with a weak D call TRBD1 (5 bases). This CDR3 has 12 amino acids. Between the trimmed V and J ends, which lost 8 bases and 4 bases, there was a span of 11 bases. Germline V CDR1 and CDR2: MGHDK, SYGVNS. The CDR3 nucleotides read TGTGCCAGCGCGGGACGCCCCACTGAAGCTTTCTTT. It translates to CASAGRPTEAFF.

Details on this clone: In the same sample, other DNA sequences code for this CDR3. The CDR3 region has the DNA TGTGCCACCAGCAGAGAGAATGTGGACAGGATTGCCTACGAGCAGTACTTC. Its protein is CATSRENVDRIAYEQYF. The V gene is TRBV15, the J gene TRBJ2-7; 7 bases map to TRBD1. After removal of 0 bases from V and 2 bases from J, the junction contained 10 bases not matched to a gene. The CDR3 runs 17 residues. Germline assignment: CDR1 LNHNV and CDR2 YYDKDF (reference sequence).